The sample holds a few counts of the clone carrying this T cell receptor (beta chain). Researchers ran immunoSEQ v3.0 at survey level. The repertoire was sequenced with immunoSEQ multiplex PCR; TCRdb's copy has only in-frame clones and lacks some. The sample carries over 10,000 clones, about 88% recorded once. This sample is drawn from a study of long-term antiretroviral therapy in people with HIV. The overall study: By about a decade, the earliest samples predate the 2015 immediate-ART recommendation.

Losses at the gene ends were 5 bases for V and 3 bases for J; bases not matched to a gene: 4. Germline V gene sequence: CDR1 PRHDT, CDR2 FYEKMQ (reference sequence). The CDR3 runs 14 residues. This TCR was recovered from a woman in her thirties or forties with HIV. The starting material was unsorted PBMCs, obtained 2.1 years after starting antiretroviral therapy. The J gene is TRBJ2-1, the V gene TRBV13; 7 bases line up with TRBD2. CDR3 sequence: CASSNRDYYNEQFF. CDR3 nucleotides: TGTGCCAGCAGCAACCGGGACTACTACAATGAGCAGTTCTTC.